A single sample gave rise to the 30 T cell receptor beta chains below, sequenced in a study of T-cell reconstitution after alpha-beta-depleted transplantation in children. Unique molecular identifiers were built into the TCRbeta library. TCRdb ran MiXCR on the PCR reads and lists one entry per CDR3 protein. The table includes roughly 160,000 distinct CDR3 sequences, roughly 10% detected once. The sequencing used PBMCs, collected before TCRalphabeta/CD19-depleted stem cell transplant. The receptors originated from a boy between 2 and 10 years old with acute myeloid leukemia, due to receive a stem cell transplant.

This clonotype was recorded a few times. The chain employs TRBV7-9 and TRBJ2-7, with a weak D call TRBD2 (5 bases). This CDR3 contains 13 residues. V was cut by 5 bases and J by 5 bases, with 13 bases left in between. CDR1 and CDR2 from the germline V gene are SEHNR and FQNEAQ (reference sequence). The CDR3 here is CASSRGLAHEQYV. In nucleotides, the CDR3 is TGTGCCAGCAGCCGGGGTTTGGCCCACGAGCAGTACGTC.

This clonotype has a count of ten or more. The chain uses TRBV12-3 or TRBV12-4 and TRBJ2-1; the match to TRBD2 covers 12 bases. The CDR3 totals 15 residues. Trimming removed 5 bases from V and 8 bases from J; junction bases left unmatched: 7. CDR3 nucleotide sequence: TGTGCCAGCAGTCGACTAGCGGGAGTTAAGTATGAGCAGTTCTTC. It translates to CASSRLAGVKYEQFF.

This clonotype showed up many times. This rearrangement joins TRBV3-1 to TRBJ1-1; tentative D call: TRBD1 (5 bases). Germline V lookup: CDR1 LGHDT, CDR2 YNNKEL (reference sequence). The CDR3 is 13 residues long. V was pared by 2 bases and J by 4 bases, with 8 bases between. The CDR3 spells CASSQWTTTEAFF. For the CDR3, the DNA is TGTGCCAGCAGCCAATGGACAACCACTGAAGCTTTCTTT.

CDR3 in amino acids: CSAINRPGLAGATYEQYF. In DNA form, the CDR3 reads TGCAGTGCTATTAACCGGCCGGGACTAGCGGGAGCAACCTACGAGCAGTACTTC. V is TRBV20-1 and J is TRBJ2-7; 14 nucleotides agree with TRBD2. V was pared by 4 bases and J by 2 bases, with 13 bases of the junction left unmatched. This CDR3 has 18 residues. CDR1 is DFQATT, CDR2 SNEGSKA, per germline (reference sequence).

In this sample, this clonotype turned up many times. The chain joins TRBV6-1 to TRBJ2-6; D is undetermined. The CDR3 extends over 15 amino acids. V dropped 2 bases and J dropped 0 bases, with 5 bases sitting between them. CDR1 MNHNS and CDR2 SASEGT come from the germline V gene. The DNA of the CDR3 is TGTGCCAGCAGTGAAATGCCCTCTGGGGCCAACGTCCTGACTTTC. Translating gives CASSEMPSGANVLTF.

This clonotype has ten or more counts. The chain recombines TRBV7-2 with TRBJ2-3, with D possibly being TRBD2 (6 bases). The ends were cut back, 5 bases at V and 0 bases at J, with 15 bases in the middle. Germline values: CDR1 SGHTA, CDR2 FQGNSA. The CDR3 runs 16 residues. This CDR3 reads CASSPRLGRSTDTQYF. For the CDR3, the DNA is TGTGCCAGCAGCCCTAGACTAGGAAGGAGCACAGATACGCAGTATTTT.

The table lists this clonotype with many counts. The CDR3 DNA is TGTGCCATCAGTGAGACAGGGGCCAAAAACATTCAGTACTTC. Protein: CAISETGAKNIQYF. This chain uses TRBV10-3 with TRBJ2-4; tentative D call: TRBD1 (6 bases). Between the trimmed V and J ends, which lost 2 bases and 1 base, there was a span of 6 bases. The CDR3 runs to 14 residues. The germline CDR1 and CDR2 sequences are ENHRY and SYGVKD.

This clonotype was counted many times. The rearrangement joins TRBV5-1 to TRBJ1-2; D is unresolved. The V gene's germline CDR1 is SGHRS and CDR2 YFSETQ. The CDR3 runs to 13 residues. V was cut by 4 bases and J by 1 base, with 8 bases left in between. The CDR3 DNA follows: TGCGCCAGCAGCATGGACGTTAACTATGGCTACACCTTC. Protein product: CASSMDVNYGYTF.

This clonotype was counted ten times or more. The J gene is TRBJ1-1, the V gene TRBV20-1; 8 nucleotides align to TRBD1. This CDR3 is 15 amino acids long. V shed 6 bases and J 4 bases; nucleotides not matched to a gene: 13. CDR1 DFQATT and CDR2 SNEGSKA come from the germline V gene (reference sequence). CDR3 nucleotides: TGCAGTGCAATAGCCCCACAGGGGGTTGGCACTGAAGCTTTCTTT. It encodes CSAIAPQGVGTEAFF.

This clonotype has at least ten counts. This sequence joins TRBV20-1 and TRBJ1-2; 8 bases fit TRBD1. Germline values: CDR1 DFQATT, CDR2 SNEGSKA (reference sequence). The CDR3 loop spans 14 amino acids. Trimming at V came to 6 bases and at J to 3 bases, leaving 9 bases not matched to a gene. The CDR3 loop reads CSARQGARDYGYTF. The CDR3 region has the DNA TGCAGTGCCAGGCAGGGGGCGAGGGACTATGGCTACACCTTC.

This clonotype appeared many times. The rearrangement joins TRBV7-3 to TRBJ1-4; D might be TRBD1 (6 bases). Germline CDR1 reads SGHTA; CDR2 reads FQGTGA. The V end lost 5 bases, the J end lost 0 bases, and 19 bases lay between the germline ends. This CDR3 is 18 amino acids long. The CDR3 region has the DNA TGTGCCAGCAGCCCCACCGGGACATTTTATGCAACTAATGAAAAACTGTTTTTT. Encoded protein: CASSPTGTFYATNEKLFF.

This chain connects TRBV5-5 to TRBJ1-1, with a tentative D call TRBD1 (6 bases). The V and J ends lost 0 bases and 9 bases respectively, with 15 bases between them. Germline V gene data show CDR1 as SGHKS and CDR2 as YYEKEE (reference sequence). The CDR3 spans 14 residues. CDR3 loop: CASSLEGGGSKAFF. In DNA form, the CDR3 reads TGTGCCAGCAGCTTGGAAGGGGGGGGATCAAAAGCTTTCTTT. The complete variable domain, with remaining parts taken from reference TRBV5-5 and TRBJ1-1, reads DAGVTQSPTHLIKTRGQQVTLRCSPISGHKSVSWYQQVLGQGPQFIFQYYEKEERGRGNFPDRFSARQFPNYSSELNVNALLLGDSALYLCASSLEGGGSKAFFGQGTRLTVV.

On this clonotype: A much more abundant neighbour one base away suggests this may be a read error. This rearrangement joins TRBV28 to TRBJ1-5, with D unresolved. CDR1 is MDHEN and CDR2 is SYDVKM in the germline V gene. The CDR3 runs 16 residues. The CDR3 DNA reads TGTGCCAGCAGTTTACTGGGTTCTTCTAGCAATCGGCCCCAGCATTTT. Residues: CASSLLGSSSNRPQHF.

This clonotype occurred many times. The chain combines TRBV7-6 with TRBJ1-6; no definite D call. CDR3 size: 14 residues. Trimming stripped 1 base from V and 3 bases from J, with 4 bases between. From germline, CDR1 is SGHVS and CDR2 FNYEAQ. CDR3 coding DNA: TGTGCCAGCAGCTTAGTTGACTATAATTCACCCCTCCACTTT. Its translation is CASSLVDYNSPLHF.

This clonotype came up many times. The CDR3 is CASADRHNEQFF. The CDR3 nucleotides read TGTGCCAGCGCGGACCGCCACAATGAGCAGTTCTTC. This rearrangement joins TRBV12-3 or TRBV12-4 to TRBJ2-1, with D unresolved. The V end lost 8 bases, the J end lost 5 bases, and 10 bases lay between the germline ends. The CDR3 runs 12 residues.

This clonotype was counted at least ten times. The chain links TRBV6-5 to TRBJ2-1; 10 nucleotides line up with TRBD2. The ends lost 2 bases at V and 6 bases at J; junction bases unmatched: 13. CDR3 length equals 18 residues. CDR1 is MNHEY, CDR2 SVGAGI, per germline. The CDR3 coding sequence is TGTGCCAGCAGTTACCGGACTAGCGGCCAAGGAATTCCCAATGAGCAGTTCTTC. Residues: CASSYRTSGQGIPNEQFF.

This clonotype was observed at least ten times. The chain recombines TRBV4-1 with TRBJ1-3; 11 nucleotides match TRBD1. This CDR3 has 18 residues. Germline lookup yields CDR1 MGHRA and CDR2 YSYEKL. The V segment lost 1 base and the J segment 3 bases; nucleotides outside the gene matches: 8. This CDR3 is CASSQVRGTGGFGNTIYF. CDR3 DNA sequence: TGCGCCAGCAGCCAAGTCCGCGGGACAGGGGGTTTTGGAAACACCATATATTTT.

This clonotype was recorded many times. This chain connects TRBV14 to TRBJ1-1, with D uncertain. From germline, CDR1 is SGHDN and CDR2 FVKESK. This CDR3 region has 12 residues. V was clipped by 1 base and J by 8 bases, with 8 bases between them. CDR3 sequence reads: CASSQGLAEAFF. For the CDR3, the DNA is TGTGCCAGCAGCCAAGGGTTGGCGGAAGCTTTCTTT.

This clonotype came up a few times. The J gene is TRBJ2-1, the V gene TRBV20-1; 9 bases match TRBD1. The CDR3 covers 13 residues. After removal of 7 bases from V and 8 bases from J, the junction contained 9 bases not matched to a gene. The germline gives CDR1 DFQATT, CDR2 SNEGSKA (reference sequence). The CDR3, as DNA: TGCAGTGTCGGGACAGGGAGTAGCGATGAGCAGTTCTTC. Translation gives CSVGTGSSDEQFF.

This clonotype came up many times. This sequence joins TRBV5-1 and TRBJ2-7; D call uncertain. Deletions cut 3 bases from V and 5 bases from J, with 15 bases between. Looked up from germline, CDR1 is SGHRS and CDR2 is YFSETQ. CDR3 size: 14 residues. The DNA for the CDR3 is TGCGCCAGCAGCTCTAATAGTCAGCTAAACGAGCAGTACTTC. Residues: CASSSNSQLNEQYF.

The chain couples TRBV5-6 to TRBJ2-3, with 7 nucleotides matching TRBD1. V gave up 4 bases and J gave up 1 base; unmatched junction bases: 9. The CDR3 covers 16 residues. CDR1 is SGHDT and CDR2 is YYEEEE in the germline V gene. CDR3 amino acids: CASSLDREEGTDTQYF. CDR3 DNA sequence: TGTGCCAGCAGCCTCGACAGGGAAGAGGGCACAGATACGCAGTATTTT.

For this clonotype: A much more abundant neighbour one base away suggests this may be a read error. This chain connects TRBV20-1 to TRBJ2-5, with 9 bases aligning to TRBD2. The CDR3 spans 16 residues. Per germline, CDR1 DFQATT and CDR2 SNEGSKA (reference sequence). Here the CDR3 reads CGAGGTSRPSAGTQYF. The DNA for the CDR3 is TGCGGTGCTGGCGGGACTAGCAGACCCTCCGCAGGGACCCAGTACTTC.

This clonotype was recorded at least ten times. The CDR3 spells CASAATGQGYNEQFF. The CDR3 nucleotides read TGTGCTAGTGCCGCGACAGGTCAGGGATACAATGAGCAGTTCTTC. The rearrangement links TRBV12-5 to TRBJ2-1, with a weak D call TRBD1 (6 bases). The germline V gene encodes CDR1 LGHNT and CDR2 FRNRAP. The CDR3 loop spans 15 amino acids. The V end lost 7 bases, the J end lost 4 bases, and 17 bases lay between the germline ends.

This clonotype was observed many times. The V gene is TRBV11-3, the J gene TRBJ2-1; 11 bases map to TRBD2. CDR1 and CDR2 (germline): SGHNT, YENEEA. The V segment lost 2 bases and the J segment 4 bases; nucleotides outside the gene matches: 16. The CDR3 extends over 20 amino acids. This CDR3 reads CASSLWAPGIAGGVYNEQFF. CDR3 coding DNA: TGTGCCAGCAGCTTATGGGCACCAGGGATAGCGGGAGGGGTGTACAATGAGCAGTTCTTC.

This clonotype came up many times. The chain joins TRBV20-1 to TRBJ1-4; D perhaps matches TRBD1 (5 bases). Germline V gene data show CDR1 as DFQATT and CDR2 as SNEGSKA (reference sequence). Trimming cost V 3 bases and J 0 bases, with 14 bases left between them. The CDR3 is made up of 16 amino acids. CDR3 sequence: CSARSVRGSTNEKLFF. The CDR3 DNA reads TGCAGTGCTAGGAGCGTAAGGGGCTCAACTAATGAAAAACTGTTTTTT.

Comments on this clonotype: A read error may account for a junction end that differs from germline. V usage is TRBV20-1 and J usage is TRBJ1-2, with TRBD1 matching 8 bases. CDR3 length: 11 amino acids. Germline V gene data show CDR1 as DFQATT and CDR2 as SNEGSKA (reference sequence). The CDR3 here is CSARTGYGDTF. The CDR3 nucleotides are TGCAGTGCGAGGACAGGGTATGGCGACACCTTC.

This clonotype was detected many times. The rearrangement joins TRBV25-1 to TRBJ2-3, with 7 positions matching TRBD1. The CDR3 loop spans 16 amino acids. V dropped 0 bases and J dropped 0; count of bases not matched to a gene: 3. CDR1 is MGHDK and CDR2 is SYGVNS in the germline V gene. The CDR3 sequence: CASSEYWDRSTDTQYF. The CDR3, as DNA: TGTGCCAGCAGTGAATACTGGGACAGAAGCACAGATACGCAGTATTTT.

This clonotype was seen a handful of times. The V gene is TRBV3-1, the J gene TRBJ2-3; no clear D gene. The V end was cut by 0 bases, the J end by 0 bases, with 7 bases between. This CDR3 comprises 15 residues. Germline assignment: CDR1 LGHDT and CDR2 YNNKEL (reference sequence). The CDR3: CASSQDVTSTDTQYF. DNA of the CDR3: TGTGCCAGCAGCCAAGATGTCACTAGCACAGATACGCAGTATTTT.

This clonotype was detected ten times or more. The chain joins TRBV5-1 to TRBJ2-3, with 7 bases lining up with TRBD2. The CDR3 runs 19 residues. CDR1 and CDR2 from the germline V gene are SGHRS and YFSETQ. J lost 5 bases, V lost 3 bases, and 21 bases had no gene match. The CDR3 loop is CASSSTFLGAGLFGDTQYF. DNA of the CDR3: TGCGCCAGCAGCTCAACCTTTCTAGGAGCGGGGCTATTTGGAGATACGCAGTATTTT.

This rearrangement joins TRBV18 to TRBJ1-2; 7 bases agree with TRBD1. Germline CDR1 and CDR2: KGHSH and LQKENI. V dropped 3 bases and J dropped 8; count of bases not matched to a gene: 9. This CDR3 contains 14 residues. The CDR3 here is CASSPVTGDGGYTF. CDR3 nucleotide sequence: TGTGCCAGCTCACCCGTCACAGGGGACGGCGGCTACACCTTC.